The 5 T cell receptor beta chains given below trace back to one sample, sequenced in a study of T cell responses to AZD1222 COVID-19 vaccine. Sequencing used immunoSEQ multiplex PCR; TCRdb keeps in-frame clones, though not all of them. The sample has around 150,000 clones, approximately 92% seen once. Sequencing used peripheral blood, obtained on day 0 of AZD1222 vaccination. These receptors came from an adult in good health.

This clone was observed a few times. The chain combines TRBV29-1 with TRBJ1-4, with 9 bases matching TRBD1. This CDR3 is built from 13 residues. Per the germline V gene, CDR1 is SQVTM and CDR2 is ANQGSEA. V shed 6 bases, J shed 7 bases, and the junction held 6 bases outside the gene matches. Written as DNA, the CDR3 is TGCAGCGTGCCGGGACAGGGTGGTGAAAAACTGTTTTTT. This encodes CSVPGQGGEKLFF.

The gene calls are TRBV6-5 and TRBJ2-2, with 8 bases aligning to TRBD1. The CDR3 has 14 amino acids. Germline V gene lookup returns CDR1 MNHEY and CDR2 SVGAGI. V was pared by 6 bases and J by 8 bases, with 8 bases of the junction left unmatched. CDR3 loop: CASRQWGDRGELFF. CDR3 nucleotide sequence: TGTGCCAGCAGGCAGTGGGGGGACAGGGGGGAGCTGTTTTTT.

This clone was observed a handful of times. The rearrangement joins TRBV5-1 to TRBJ1-6; a possible D gene is TRBD1 (6 bases). Germline V gene lookup returns CDR1 SGHRS and CDR2 YFSETQ. V was trimmed by 4 bases and J by 7 bases, leaving 15 bases between them. The CDR3 has 15 residues. CDR3 amino acids: CASSTGSVSNSPLHF. CDR3 coding DNA: TGCGCCAGCAGCACAGGGTCTGTATCGAATTCACCCCTCCACTTT. Combining the CDR3 with reference TRBV5-1 and TRBJ1-6 gives the whole variable domain KAGVTQTPRYLIKTRGQQVTLSCSPISGHRSVSWYQQTPGQGLQFLFEYFSETQRNKGNFPGRFSGRQFSNSRSEMNVSTLELGDSALYLCASSTGSVSNSPLHFGNGTRLTVT.

CDR3 sequence: CASSRGEKLFF. CDR3 DNA: TGTGCCAGCAGCAGAGGTGAAAAACTGTTTTTT. V and J are TRBV12-3 or TRBV12-4 and TRBJ1-4; D gene unclear. This CDR3 contains 11 residues. Trimming took 6 bases from V and 7 from J, leaving 6 bases between them.

The V gene is TRBV29-1, the J gene TRBJ1-2, with 8 bases lining up with TRBD1. This CDR3 has 14 amino acids. The trim removed 3 bases at V and 5 bases at J, leaving 8 bases unmatched. CDR1 is SQVTM, CDR2 ANQGSEA, per germline. This CDR3 reads CSVEFVQGDYGYTF. DNA for the CDR3: TGCAGCGTTGAGTTTGTACAGGGGGATTATGGCTACACCTTC.